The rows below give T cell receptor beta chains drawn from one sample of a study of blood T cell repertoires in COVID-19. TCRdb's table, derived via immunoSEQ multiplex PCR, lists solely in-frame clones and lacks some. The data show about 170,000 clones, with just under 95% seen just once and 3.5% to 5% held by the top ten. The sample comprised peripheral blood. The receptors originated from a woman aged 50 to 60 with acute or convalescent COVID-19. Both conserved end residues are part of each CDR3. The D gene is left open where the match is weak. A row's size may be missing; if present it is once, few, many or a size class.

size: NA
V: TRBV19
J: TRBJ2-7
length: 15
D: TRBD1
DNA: TGTGCCAGTAGCCTCGCTGGGACAGGGCCCTACGAGCAGTACTTC
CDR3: CASSLAGTGPYEQYF

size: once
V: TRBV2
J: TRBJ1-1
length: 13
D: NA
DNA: TGTGCCAGCAGTGAGTTGGCTCGCACTGAAGCTTTCTTT
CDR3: CASSELARTEAFF

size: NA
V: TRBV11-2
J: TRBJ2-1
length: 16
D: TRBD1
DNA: TGTGCCAGCAGCCTGACCGGGACAGGGCCTTACAATGAGCAGTTCTTC
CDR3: CASSLTGTGPYNEQFF

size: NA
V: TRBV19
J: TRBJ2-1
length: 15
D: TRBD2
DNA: TGTGCCAGTAGTATGGTAGCGGGAGACTACAATGAGCAGTTCTTC
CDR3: CASSMVAGDYNEQFF

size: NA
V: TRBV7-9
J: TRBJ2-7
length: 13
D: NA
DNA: TGTGCCAGCAGCGGAGGGAATGCGTGGGAGCAGTACTTC
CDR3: CASSGGNAWEQYF

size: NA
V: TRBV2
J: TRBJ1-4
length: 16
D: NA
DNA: TGTGCCAGCAGTCGACCCTCCACAGCCAGGGGTGAAAAACTGTTTTTT
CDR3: CASSRPSTARGEKLFF

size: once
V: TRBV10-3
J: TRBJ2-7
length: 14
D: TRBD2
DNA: TGTGCCATCAGTGACGGCGGGGGGGCCGGAGAGCAGTACTTC
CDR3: CAISDGGGAGEQYF

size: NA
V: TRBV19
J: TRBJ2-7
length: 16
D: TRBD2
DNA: TGTGCCAGTAGTATAGGTAGCGGGATCCAAGCCTACGAGCAGTACTTC
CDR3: CASSIGSGIQAYEQYF

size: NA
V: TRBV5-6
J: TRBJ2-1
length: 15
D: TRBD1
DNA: TGTGCCAGCAGCTTGGAACAGGGGTCCTACAATGAGCAGTTCTTC
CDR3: CASSLEQGSYNEQFF

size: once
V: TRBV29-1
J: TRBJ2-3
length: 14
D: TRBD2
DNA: TGCAGCGCTGGAGGACTAGCGCGTGGGGATACGCAGTATTTT
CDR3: CSAGGLARGDTQYF

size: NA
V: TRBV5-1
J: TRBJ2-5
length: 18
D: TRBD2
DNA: TGCGCCAGCAGCTCTGGGACTAGCGGGGGGGTCTTTCAAGAGACCCAGTACTTC
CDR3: CASSSGTSGGVFQETQYF